Described below is a single T cell receptor (beta chain) sequence and its context. This record comes from a study of blood T cell repertoires in COVID-19. Study summary: Samples of COVID-19 (acute and convalescent) were obtained from the United States, Italy and Spain.

In the study's own analysis: It was from reference gene primer amplification that nucleated cell counts were estimated. Method: immunoSEQ multiplex PCR; TCRdb's copy keeps in-frame clones and lacks some. D and trimming were read from the DNA, whereas the V and J calls and clone size are those reported in that table. The sample yields about 170,000 clones, more than 90% seen once. Trimming left V 3 bases short and J 7 bases short, with 12 bases between. Germline values: CDR1 LGHNA, CDR2 YNFKEQ. CDR3 length: 13 amino acids. This chain joins TRBV4-2 and TRBJ1-2; no reliable D call. The sequencing input was peripheral blood. This receptor was obtained from a man aged 45 to 65 with acute or convalescent COVID-19. The CDR3 DNA follows: TGTGCCAGCAGCCAGGTGGAGGGATCTGGCTACACCTTC. It specifies CASSQVEGSGYTF.